The present entry profiles one T cell receptor beta chain with its context. Its antigen is currently unknown. This sample was included in a study of neoadjuvant nivolumab and ipilimumab in lung cancer. Study in general: Nivolumab 3 mg/kg was given days 1, 15 and 29, plus ipilimumab 1 mg/kg day 1 in combination. Study-wide results and limits: TCR richness and clonality were higher in tumors than adjacent uninvolved lung. Higher pretherapy blood TCR richness went with higher resected-tumor richness. From pretherapy to surgery, tumor richness and clonality rose with dual therapy.

Using immunoSEQ multiplex PCR, the repertoire was profiled, and TCRdb retains in-frame clones only, with some absent. Of roughly 2,300 clones detected, more than 80% appear once; the ten largest clones hold around 10%. Trimming stripped 0 bases from V and 11 bases from J, with 11 bases between. The CDR3 totals 13 residues. The germline CDR1 and CDR2 sequences are LNHNV and YYDKDF (reference sequence). The sequencing used adjacent normal lung tissue, collected after neoadjuvant nivolumab, alone or with ipilimumab, at or shortly before surgery. The chain combines TRBV15 with TRBJ2-1, with D perhaps given as TRBD1 or TRBD2 (5 bases each). This clonotype was obtained from an adult with non-small cell lung cancer. CDR3 DNA sequence: TGTGCCACCAGCAGAGACTCCGGGACCAAGCAGTTCTTC. Protein product: CATSRDSGTKQFF.